The source of this TCR beta chain is a study of blood T cell repertoires in COVID-19. The overall study: Sites across the United States, Italy and Spain contributed samples from acute and convalescent COVID-19.

TCRdb's table, derived via immunoSEQ multiplex PCR, lists solely in-frame clones and lacks some. This sample has under 150,000 clones, with around 89% found just once. The CDR3 runs 15 residues. Per germline, CDR1 SGHVS and CDR2 FQNEAQ. Germline trimming cut 7 bases from V and 1 base from J; bases unmatched to any gene: 5. This TCR derives from a woman aged 50 to 60 with acute or convalescent COVID-19. This chain connects TRBV7-8 to TRBJ1-5; 9 bases match TRBD1. The sample consisted of peripheral blood. CDR3: CASNSGTGSNQPQHF. DNA for the CDR3: TGTGCCAGCAACTCGGGGACAGGGAGCAATCAGCCCCAGCATTTT.